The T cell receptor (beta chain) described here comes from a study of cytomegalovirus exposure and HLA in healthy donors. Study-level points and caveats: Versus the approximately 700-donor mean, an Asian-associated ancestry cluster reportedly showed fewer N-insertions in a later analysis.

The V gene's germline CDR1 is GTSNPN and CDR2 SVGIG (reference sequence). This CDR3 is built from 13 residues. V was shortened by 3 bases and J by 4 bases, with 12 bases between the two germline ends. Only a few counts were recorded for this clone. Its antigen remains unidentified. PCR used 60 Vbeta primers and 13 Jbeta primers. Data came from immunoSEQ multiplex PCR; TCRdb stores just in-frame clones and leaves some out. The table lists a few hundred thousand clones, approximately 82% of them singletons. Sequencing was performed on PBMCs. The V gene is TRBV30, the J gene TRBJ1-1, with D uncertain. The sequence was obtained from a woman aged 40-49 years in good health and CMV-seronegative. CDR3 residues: CAWSTLSATEAFF. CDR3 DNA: TGTGCCTGGAGCACACTATCCGCCACTGAAGCTTTCTTT.